The subject of this entry is one T cell receptor (beta chain). Here immunoSEQ multiplex PCR was the method, and the copy in TCRdb shows in-frame clones only, minus some. This table holds some 150,000 clones, 85% to 95% found once. This sample is drawn from a study of T cell responses to AZD1222 COVID-19 vaccine. Whole-study context: Second-dose schedules of about 4 or about 12 weeks were combined.

The CDR3 consists of 14 residues. The germline gives CDR1 SGHKS, CDR2 YYEKEE (reference sequence). After removal of 2 bases from V and 4 bases from J, the junction contained 2 bases not matched to a gene. The rearrangement uses TRBV5-5 and TRBJ1-5; 8 bases map to TRBD1. The source was peripheral blood, collected on day 0 of AZD1222 vaccination. The receptor was derived from an adult in good health. CDR3 sequence: CASSFYRGNQPQHF. The CDR3 DNA reads TGTGCCAGCAGCTTTTACAGGGGGAATCAGCCCCAGCATTTT.